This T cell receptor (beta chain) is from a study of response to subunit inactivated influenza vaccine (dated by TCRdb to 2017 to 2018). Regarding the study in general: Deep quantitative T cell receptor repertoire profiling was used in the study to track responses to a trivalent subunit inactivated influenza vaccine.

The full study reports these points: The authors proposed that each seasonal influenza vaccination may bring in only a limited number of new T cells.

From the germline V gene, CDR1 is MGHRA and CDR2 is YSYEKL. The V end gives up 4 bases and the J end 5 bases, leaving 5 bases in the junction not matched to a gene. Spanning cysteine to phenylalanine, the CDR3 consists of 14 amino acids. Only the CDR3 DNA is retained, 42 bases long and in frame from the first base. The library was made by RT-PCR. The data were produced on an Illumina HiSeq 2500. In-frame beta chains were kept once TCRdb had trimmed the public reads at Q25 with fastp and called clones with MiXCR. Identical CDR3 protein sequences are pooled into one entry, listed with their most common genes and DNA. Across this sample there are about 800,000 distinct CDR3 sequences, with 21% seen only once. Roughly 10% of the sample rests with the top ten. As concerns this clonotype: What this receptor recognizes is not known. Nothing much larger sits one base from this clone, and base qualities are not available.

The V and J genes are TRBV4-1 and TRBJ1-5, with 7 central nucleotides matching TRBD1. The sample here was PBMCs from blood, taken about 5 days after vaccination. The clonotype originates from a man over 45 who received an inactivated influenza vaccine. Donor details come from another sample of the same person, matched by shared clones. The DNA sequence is TGCGCCAGCAGCCCGTACAGGGGACATCAGCCCCAGCATTTT. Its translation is CASSPYRGHQPQHF.